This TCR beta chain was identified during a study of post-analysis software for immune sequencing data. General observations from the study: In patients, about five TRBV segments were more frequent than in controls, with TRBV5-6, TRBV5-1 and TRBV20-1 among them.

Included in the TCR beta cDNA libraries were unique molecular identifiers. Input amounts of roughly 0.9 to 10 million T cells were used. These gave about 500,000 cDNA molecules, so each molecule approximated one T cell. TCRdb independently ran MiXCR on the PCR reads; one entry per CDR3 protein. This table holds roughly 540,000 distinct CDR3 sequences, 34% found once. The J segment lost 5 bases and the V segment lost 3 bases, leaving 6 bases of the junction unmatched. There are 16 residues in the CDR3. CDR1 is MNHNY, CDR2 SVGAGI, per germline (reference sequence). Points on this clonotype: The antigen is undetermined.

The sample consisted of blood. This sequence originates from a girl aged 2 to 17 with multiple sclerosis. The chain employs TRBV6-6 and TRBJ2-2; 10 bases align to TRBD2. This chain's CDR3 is CASSYPGLASTGELFF. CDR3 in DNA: TGTGCCAGCAGTTATCCGGGACTAGCGTCGACCGGGGAGCTGTTTTTT.